These T cell receptor beta chains were read from a single sample in a study of beta chain features in type 1 diabetes. This table comes from immunoSEQ multiplex PCR, and its TCRdb copy is limited to in-frame clones, with some not included. This table has under 300,000 clones, around a quarter appearing once. Sequencing was performed on central memory CD4+ T cells from blood. Source of these receptors: a man between 25 and 39 years old in good health. Both conserved end residues are part of each CDR3. The D gene is left open where the match is weak. Expanded clones are given a class, and other clones once, few, many or no size at all.

v_call: TRBV18
clone_size: -
d_call: -
j_call: TRBJ2-7
cdr3_nt: TGTGCCAGCTCACCAGCAGGGGAGGAGGACGAGCAGTACTTC
cdr3_aa: CASSPAGEEDEQYF

v_call: TRBV2
clone_size: many
d_call: -
j_call: TRBJ2-2
cdr3_nt: TGTGCTTTCCGACAGGGAGGCACCGGGGAGCTGTTTTTT
cdr3_aa: CAFRQGGTGELFF

v_call: TRBV29-1
clone_size: few
d_call: -
j_call: TRBJ1-2
cdr3_nt: TGCAGCGTTGAGGTCCCGGGAGACTACACCTTC
cdr3_aa: CSVEVPGDYTF

v_call: TRBV25-1
clone_size: few
d_call: TRBD2
j_call: TRBJ2-1
cdr3_nt: TGTGCCAGCAGTCCTCACCCCGGGACTAGTGCTGCCAATGAGCAGTTCTTC
cdr3_aa: CASSPHPGTSAANEQFF

v_call: TRBV11-2
clone_size: -
d_call: -
j_call: TRBJ2-7
cdr3_nt: TGTGCCAGCAGCTTAGATACAGGGTCTCCCTACGAGCAGTACTTC
cdr3_aa: CASSLDTGSPYEQYF

v_call: TRBV6-5
clone_size: few
d_call: -
j_call: TRBJ1-2
cdr3_nt: TGTGCCAGCACGGCGGGCCTTTCCTATGGCTACACCTTC
cdr3_aa: CASTAGLSYGYTF

v_call: TRBV5-1
clone_size: -
d_call: TRBD1
j_call: TRBJ2-7
cdr3_nt: TGCGCCAGCAGCTGGAGGGACAGGGGGCAAAGCGAGCAGTACTTC
cdr3_aa: CASSWRDRGQSEQYF

v_call: TRBV10-3
clone_size: few
d_call: TRBD1
j_call: TRBJ2-7
cdr3_nt: TGTGCCGGCCGCCACAGGGGATCCTACGAGCAGTACTTC
cdr3_aa: CAGRHRGSYEQYF

v_call: TRBV30
clone_size: few
d_call: -
j_call: TRBJ2-1
cdr3_nt: TGTGCCTGGAGTCGCATCCACAATGAGCAGTTCTTC
cdr3_aa: CAWSRIHNEQFF

v_call: TRBV2
clone_size: once
d_call: -
j_call: TRBJ1-2
cdr3_nt: TGTGCCAGCAGCCTAAAGCCAGGGGTAAACTATGGCTACACCTTC
cdr3_aa: CASSLKPGVNYGYTF

v_call: TRBV30
clone_size: -
d_call: TRBD2
j_call: TRBJ2-2
cdr3_nt: TGTGCCTGGAGTGTGGGACTAGCCTCGGCCGGGGAGCTGTTTTTT
cdr3_aa: CAWSVGLASAGELFF

v_call: TRBV9
clone_size: -
d_call: -
j_call: TRBJ1-2
cdr3_nt: TGTGCCAGCAGCACGGGACGGATTTCCTCCTATGGCTACACCTTC
cdr3_aa: CASSTGRISSYGYTF

v_call: TRBV6-5
clone_size: -
d_call: -
j_call: TRBJ1-2
cdr3_nt: TGTGCCAGCAGCCTCGACATAAACTATGGCTACACCTTC
cdr3_aa: CASSLDINYGYTF

v_call: TRBV4-1
clone_size: few
d_call: TRBD1
j_call: TRBJ2-2
cdr3_nt: TGCGCCAGCTCCCCTGGACAGGGGTTGACCGGGGAGCTGTTTTTT
cdr3_aa: CASSPGQGLTGELFF

v_call: TRBV12-5
clone_size: many
d_call: -
j_call: TRBJ2-4
cdr3_nt: TGTGCTAGCCTCCGGGACACAGAAAACATTCAGTACTTC
cdr3_aa: CASLRDTENIQYF